The rows below give T cell receptor beta chains drawn from one sample of a study of spatial heterogeneity in lung cancer. TCRdb reprocessed the 5' RACE reads via MiXCR and lists one record per CDR3 protein. The top ten hold 15% of the sample, which has 3,000 to 3,500 distinct CDR3 sequences, around 5.9% seen once. This specimen consisted of lung tumor tissue, obtained at surgery. The source is a male donor with early-stage non-small cell lung cancer. Each CDR3 is given with its conserved first and last residue. The D gene is left open where the match is weak. Not all rows give a size; the values are once, few, many and, for expanded clones, a class.

J,V,size,D,DNA,CDR3
TRBJ2-7,TRBV11-2,few,NA,TGTGCCAGCAGCTATGACTACGAGCAGTACTTC,CASSYDYEQYF
TRBJ2-1,TRBV10-3,medium-sized,TRBD2,TGTGCCATCAGTGAGTCAGGTAGCGGGGTCTCCTACAATGAGCAGTTCTTC,CAISESGSGVSYNEQFF
TRBJ1-1,TRBV11-3,many,NA,TGTGCCAGCAGCCGCCGGGGCCCAAGGACTGAAGCTTTCTTT,CASSRRGPRTEAFF
TRBJ2-2,TRBV7-9,medium-sized,NA,TGTGCCAGCAGCCACCAGAACACCGGGGAGCTGTTTTTT,CASSHQNTGELFF
TRBJ2-2,TRBV27,many,TRBD2,TGTGCCAGCAAACAACCTAGCGGGGGGAACACCGGGGAGCTGTTTTTT,CASKQPSGGNTGELFF
TRBJ2-7,TRBV7-2,medium-sized,TRBD1,TGTGCCAGCAGCTCGGGACAGGGGATGAACGAGCAGTACTTC,CASSSGQGMNEQYF
TRBJ2-5,TRBV30,few,TRBD2,TGTGCCTGGAGTGTACCCCGGACTAGCAAAGAGACCCAGTACTTC,CAWSVPRTSKETQYF
TRBJ2-6,TRBV7-9,medium-sized,NA,TGTGCCAGCAGCGGGGGACCGAAAGTTGGGAGCTCTGGGGCCAACGTCCTGACTTTC,CASSGGPKVGSSGANVLTF
TRBJ1-5,TRBV5-6,medium-sized,NA,TGTGCCAGCAGCGTCTACAATCAGCCCCAGCATTTT,CASSVYNQPQHF
TRBJ1-5,TRBV28,medium-sized,NA,TGTGCCAGCAGTTTAACAGGCGCGGAGCAGCCCCAGCATTTT,CASSLTGAEQPQHF
TRBJ1-5,TRBV7-2,many,NA,TGTGCCAGCAGCTTAGAGGACAGCCCGCACCAGCCCCAGCATTTT,CASSLEDSPHQPQHF
TRBJ1-1,TRBV7-2,medium-sized,TRBD1,TGTGCCAGCAGCCCCCAAAGACAGGGGGCGGGTGAAGCTTTCTTT,CASSPQRQGAGEAFF
TRBJ1-6,TRBV19,many,NA,TGTGCCAGTCGGACGGCAGGGGATAATTCACCCCTCCACTTT,CASRTAGDNSPLHF
TRBJ2-2,TRBV19,large,NA,TGTGCCAGTAGTATTCGCGGGATGTATACCGGGGAGCTGTTTTTT,CASSIRGMYTGELFF
TRBJ1-2,TRBV7-2,many,NA,TGTGCCAGCAGCCCCAACATCAACTATGGCTACACCTTC,CASSPNINYGYTF
TRBJ2-1,TRBV5-4,medium-sized,TRBD2,TGTGCCAGCAGCCGCGGGGGGGCCGGGGGTGAGCAGTTCTTC,CASSRGGAGGEQFF
TRBJ2-6,TRBV12-3/TRBV12-4,medium-sized,NA,TGTGCCAGCAGACAGGACTCTGGGGCCAACGTCCTGACTTTC,CASRQDSGANVLTF
TRBJ1-2,TRBV7-2,medium-sized,TRBD1,TGTGCCAGCAGCTTAGGAGGGGGCGAAGGCTACACCTTC,CASSLGGGEGYTF
TRBJ2-7,TRBV20-1,medium-sized,NA,TGCAGTGCTAGCCCCCGCTCCTACGAGCAGTACTTC,CSASPRSYEQYF
TRBJ2-3,TRBV20-1,medium-sized,NA,TGCAGTGCTAAAGGGTTCCCCGATAGGGGAACAGATACGCAGTATTTT,CSAKGFPDRGTDTQYF
TRBJ2-5,TRBV5-1,medium-sized,NA,TGCGCCAGCAGCGGCGGACAGGGAGGGGTAGAGACCCAGTACTTC,CASSGGQGGVETQYF
TRBJ2-2,TRBV29-1,medium-sized,NA,TGCAGCGTTGCGGGGGCCGGGGAGCTGTTTTTT,CSVAGAGELFF
TRBJ1-2,TRBV6-1,many,TRBD1,TGTGCCAGCAGCCGTTCCGGGACAGGGGGCTACTATGGCTACACCTTC,CASSRSGTGGYYGYTF
TRBJ2-7,TRBV20-1,medium-sized,NA,TGCAGTGCTAGGAAACGGACGGGAGAGCAGTACTTC,CSARKRTGEQYF
TRBJ1-2,TRBV6-5,medium-sized,NA,TGTGCCAGCAGTTACTACCCAGCCCTCTATGGCTACACCTTC,CASSYYPALYGYTF
TRBJ2-3,TRBV9,many,NA,TGTGCCAGCAGCGTAGTGGGTGGGGCGGGGCAACCCGATACGCAGTATTTT,CASSVVGGAGQPDTQYF
TRBJ2-3,TRBV6-1,medium-sized,NA,TGTGCCATCCTTAGGGGAGATACGCAGTATTTT,CAILRGDTQYF
TRBJ2-1,TRBV24-1,medium-sized,TRBD2,TGTGCCACCAGTGTGGTCGGAGCGGGAATTTTGCCGGCCTACAATGAGCAGTTCTTC,CATSVVGAGILPAYNEQFF
TRBJ2-3,TRBV18,medium-sized,NA,TGTGCCAGCTCAACCGGGGGGCGGAAAGATACGCAGTATTTT,CASSTGGRKDTQYF
TRBJ2-3,TRBV6-6,NA,TRBD2,TGTGCCAGCAGTTACCCCCAGCGGGGGACTAACACAGATACGCAGTATTTT,CASSYPQRGTNTDTQYF
TRBJ2-7,TRBV11-3,medium-sized,NA,TGTGCCAGCAGGGCCTCTCGGTGGGTAATTAGTCTCTACGAGCAGTACTTC,CASRASRWVISLYEQYF
TRBJ2-4,TRBV5-5,medium-sized,NA,TGTGCCAGCAGCTTGGGGCAGATAGCCAAAAACATTCAGTACTTC,CASSLGQIAKNIQYF
TRBJ2-7,TRBV25-1,many,NA,TGTGCCAGCAGTGAAGAACAGGGAGCCTACGAGCAGTACTTC,CASSEEQGAYEQYF
TRBJ2-2,TRBV5-1,large,TRBD2,TGCGCCAGCAGCCGCCGGACTAGCGGGGGCCCGAACACCGGGGAGCTGTTTTTT,CASSRRTSGGPNTGELFF
TRBJ2-1,TRBV4-3,NA,TRBD2,TGCGCCAGCAGCCAAGATTGGCCAGCGGGAGCCTACAATGAGCAGTTCTTC,CASSQDWPAGAYNEQFF
TRBJ1-5,TRBV6-1,medium-sized,NA,TGTGCCAGCAGCGTACAGGATAATAGCAATCAGCCCCAGCATTTT,CASSVQDNSNQPQHF
TRBJ2-5,TRBV29-1,many,NA,TGCAGCGTTGTACCACAAGAGACCCAGTACTTC,CSVVPQETQYF